This is a list of T cell receptor beta chains from one sample in a study of shared clonotypes between healthy human individuals. Produced via immunoSEQ multiplex PCR; TCRdb's table is partial and in-frame only. Of roughly 2.1 million clones listed, approximately 94% are singletons. The specimen was naive CD8+ T cells from PBMCs. These receptors were collected from a man aged 18 to 29 in good health. Some clones in this sample may be carry-over from other donors' samples. CDR3s include the opening cysteine and the closing phenylalanine or tryptophan. The order of the fields is CDR3 DNA, CDR3 protein, clone size, V gene, D gene, J gene. The D gene is left open where the match is weak. Clone size appears in some rows only: once, few, many, or a class for an expanded clone.

CDR3 DNA: TGTGCCATCAGGCAGGAGTCGGACTTTACCGAAAGAGGCTACACCTTC
CDR3 protein: CAIRQESDFTERGYTF
clone size: .
V gene: TRBV10-3
D gene: .
J gene: TRBJ1-2

CDR3 DNA: TGTGCCAGCACCCCAGGTCGGGGGCCCTACTACGAGCAGTACTTC
CDR3 protein: CASTPGRGPYYEQYF
clone size: .
V gene: TRBV7-6
D gene: .
J gene: TRBJ2-7

CDR3 DNA: TGTGCCACCAGCCGAGGCAAAAGCTCCTACAATGAGCAGTTCTTC
CDR3 protein: CATSRGKSSYNEQFF
clone size: .
V gene: TRBV15
D gene: .
J gene: TRBJ2-1

CDR3 DNA: TGTGCCAGCAGTTCATTAGCGGTCTCCTACGAGCAGTACTTC
CDR3 protein: CASSSLAVSYEQYF
clone size: .
V gene: TRBV28
D gene: .
J gene: TRBJ2-7

CDR3 DNA: TGTGCCAGCAGTCGAGCGGGGACTAGCGGGATTAGGAATGAGCAGTTCTTC
CDR3 protein: CASSRAGTSGIRNEQFF
clone size: .
V gene: TRBV27
D gene: TRBD2
J gene: TRBJ2-1

CDR3 DNA: TGTGCCAGCAGTTTACGAGGAATACTGAGCACAGATACGCAGTATTTT
CDR3 protein: CASSLRGILSTDTQYF
clone size: .
V gene: TRBV28
D gene: .
J gene: TRBJ2-3

CDR3 DNA: TGTGCCAGCAGCTTGTCTTTGGGTGCCCGGAACTACACCTTC
CDR3 protein: CASSLSLGARNYTF
clone size: .
V gene: TRBV11-2
D gene: .
J gene: TRBJ1-2

CDR3 DNA: TGTGCCACCAGCCTTGGTTTAGCGGAGGCTGTCGGGGAGCAGTTCTTC
CDR3 protein: CATSLGLAEAVGEQFF
clone size: .
V gene: TRBV15
D gene: .
J gene: TRBJ2-1

CDR3 DNA: TGCGCCAGCACCAGAGGGGGATACGAGCAGTACTTC
CDR3 protein: CASTRGGYEQYF
clone size: .
V gene: TRBV10-2
D gene: .
J gene: TRBJ2-7

CDR3 DNA: TGTGCCAGCCACGGGGGGCTAGCGGGACACGAGCAGTACTTC
CDR3 protein: CASHGGLAGHEQYF
clone size: few
V gene: TRBV27
D gene: TRBD2
J gene: TRBJ2-7

CDR3 DNA: TGTGCCAGCATAGGGCGGGAGGGCACAGATACGCAGTATTTT
CDR3 protein: CASIGREGTDTQYF
clone size: once
V gene: TRBV2
D gene: TRBD2
J gene: TRBJ2-3

CDR3 DNA: TGCGCCAGCAGCTTACGGACACCGAACTCCTACGAGCAGTACTTC
CDR3 protein: CASSLRTPNSYEQYF
clone size: .
V gene: TRBV4-1
D gene: .
J gene: TRBJ2-7

CDR3 DNA: TGTGCCAGCAGCTTAACCCACATCTACGAGCAGTACTTC
CDR3 protein: CASSLTHIYEQYF
clone size: once
V gene: TRBV7-2
D gene: .
J gene: TRBJ2-7

CDR3 DNA: TGTGCCACCTGTCCGAAACTGAACTCTGGAAACACCATATATTTT
CDR3 protein: CATCPKLNSGNTIYF
clone size: .
V gene: TRBV19
D gene: .
J gene: TRBJ1-3

CDR3 DNA: TGTGCCAGCAGCCCCCAGGGGACCACTAGCTACGAGCAGTACTTC
CDR3 protein: CASSPQGTTSYEQYF
clone size: .
V gene: TRBV6-5
D gene: .
J gene: TRBJ2-7